This T cell receptor beta chain was captured in a study of monozygotic twins with inflammatory bowel disease. Comment on this clonotype: The target antigen is unknown.

Following a re-call of the 5' RACE reads, TCRdb has one entry per CDR3 protein and lacks DNA. The sample totals 200,000 to 250,000 distinct CDR3 sequences. Study outcomes and limitations: The inverse Simpson measure of TCRbeta diversity was lower in IBD patients than in healthy co-twins.

The CDR3 consists of 14 residues. The V gene's germline CDR1 is SQVTM and CDR2 ANQGSEA. The sequenced sample was blood. The sequence came from a human donor with ulcerative colitis or Crohn's disease, or a healthy co-twin of an affected twin (not recorded which). This chain joins TRBV29-1 and TRBJ2-3. CDR3 region: CSVEGGPATDTQYF.